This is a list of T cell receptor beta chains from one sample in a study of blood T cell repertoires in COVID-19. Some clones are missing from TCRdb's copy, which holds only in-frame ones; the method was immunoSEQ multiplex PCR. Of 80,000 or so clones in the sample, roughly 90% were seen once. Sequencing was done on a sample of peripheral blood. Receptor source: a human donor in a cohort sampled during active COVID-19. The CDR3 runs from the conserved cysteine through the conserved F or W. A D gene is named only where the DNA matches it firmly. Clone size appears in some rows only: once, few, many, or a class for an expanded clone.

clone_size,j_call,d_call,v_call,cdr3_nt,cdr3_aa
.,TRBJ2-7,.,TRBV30,TGTGCCTGGAACAACGGGGACTACGAGCAGTACTTC,CAWNNGDYEQYF
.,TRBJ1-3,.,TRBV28,TGTGCCAGCAGTGGCTTGGCTTCCGGAAACACCATATATTTT,CASSGLASGNTIYF
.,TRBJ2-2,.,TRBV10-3,TGTGCCACGTCCCGGGAATTGGGCGGGGAGCTGTTTTTT,CATSRELGGELFF
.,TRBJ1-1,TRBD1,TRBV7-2,TGTGCCAGCAGCCTAGGGGGCCCGAACACTGAAGCTTTCTTT,CASSLGGPNTEAFF
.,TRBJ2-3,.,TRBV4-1,TGCGCCAGCAGGGCCCGTGGCCCCACAGATACGCAGTATTTT,CASRARGPTDTQYF
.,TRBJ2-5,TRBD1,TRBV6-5,TGTGCCAGCAGTATCACAGGGGGAGAGACCCAGTACTTC,CASSITGGETQYF
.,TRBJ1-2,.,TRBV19,TGTGCCAGTTTGGGGCCCCATGGCTACACCTTC,CASLGPHGYTF
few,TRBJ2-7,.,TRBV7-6,TGTGCCAGCAGCCCCACCAGTGGAAGGGGGTATCTCTACGAGCAGTACTTC,CASSPTSGRGYLYEQYF
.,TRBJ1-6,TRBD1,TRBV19,TGTGCCAGTAGGGTCGGGACAGATTATAATTCACCCCTCCACTTT,CASRVGTDYNSPLHF
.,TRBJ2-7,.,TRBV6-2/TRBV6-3,TGTGCCAGCAGTAAAACGTCCCGACAGGCCTCCTACGAGCAGTACTTC,CASSKTSRQASYEQYF
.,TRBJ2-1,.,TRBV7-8,TGTGCCAGCAGCTCTAGGGGGAATACACACAATGAGCAGTTCTTC,CASSSRGNTHNEQFF
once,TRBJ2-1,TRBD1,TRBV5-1,TGCGCCAGCAGCCCTCGTGGACAGGGCTACAATGAGCAGTTCTTC,CASSPRGQGYNEQFF
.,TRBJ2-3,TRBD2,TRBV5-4,TGTGCCAGCAGCTTAAAGCCCAGCGGGGGAACCACAGATACGCAGTATTTT,CASSLKPSGGTTDTQYF
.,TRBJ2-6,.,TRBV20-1,TGCAGTGCTAGTCGGGATTCTGGGGCCAACGTCCTGACTTTC,CSASRDSGANVLTF
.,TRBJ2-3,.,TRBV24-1,TGTGCCACCAGTGATATCCAGTCCACAGATACGCAGTATTTT,CATSDIQSTDTQYF
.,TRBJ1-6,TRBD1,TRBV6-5,TGTGCCAGCAGCGCACGGACAGGTGGAGTTTCACCCCTCCACTTT,CASSARTGGVSPLHF
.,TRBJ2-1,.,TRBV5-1,TGCGCCAGCAGCTGGTCGGGAAACAATGAGCAGTTCTTC,CASSWSGNNEQFF
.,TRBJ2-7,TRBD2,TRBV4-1,TGCGCCAGCAGCCAAGCCGGGGGGGGAGAGCAGTACTTC,CASSQAGGGEQYF
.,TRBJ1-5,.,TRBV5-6,TGTGCCAGCAGCTTAGGGAGTAGCAATCAGCCCCAGCATTTT,CASSLGSSNQPQHF
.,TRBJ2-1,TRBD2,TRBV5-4,TGTGCCAGCAGCCGGTGGACTAGCGGGGGGAATAATGAGCAGTTCTTC,CASSRWTSGGNNEQFF
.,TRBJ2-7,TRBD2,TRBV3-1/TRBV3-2,TGTGCCAGCAGCCCTTATCACGGGGGGGACCAGTACTTC,CASSPYHGGDQYF
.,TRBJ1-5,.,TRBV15,TGTGCCACCAGCAGAGATCAGGGAAGCAATCAGCCCCAGCATTTT,CATSRDQGSNQPQHF
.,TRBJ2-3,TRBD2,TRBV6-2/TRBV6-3,TGTGCCAGCAGTTACTCAAGCGGGGGGCTGGATACGCAGTATTTT,CASSYSSGGLDTQYF
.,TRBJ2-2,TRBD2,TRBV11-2,TGTGCCAGCAGCCACAAAAATAGGAGCGGGAGTCAGGGGGAGCTGTTTTTT,CASSHKNRSGSQGELFF
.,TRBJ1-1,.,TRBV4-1,TGCGCCAGCAGCCAAGACGATGAGGCTGAAGCTTTCTTT,CASSQDDEAEAFF
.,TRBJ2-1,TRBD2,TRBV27,TGTGCCAGCAGTGGGGGGGAGAGCTCCTACAATGAGCAGTTCTTC,CASSGGESSYNEQFF
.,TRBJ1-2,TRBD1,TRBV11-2,TGTGCCAGCAGCGTATTACAGGGGGCGCGGGGCTACACCTTC,CASSVLQGARGYTF
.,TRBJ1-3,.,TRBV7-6,TGTGCCAGCAGCTTAGCAGGGAGCTCTGGAAACACCATATATTTT,CASSLAGSSGNTIYF
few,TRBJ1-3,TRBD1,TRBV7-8,TGTGCCAGCAGTCGAGGGACAGGGAGGATCACCATATATTTT,CASSRGTGRITIYF
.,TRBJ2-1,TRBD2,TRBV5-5,TGTGCCAGCAGCTCCCTCGGGGCGGGAGTAAGAAATGAGCAGTTCTTC,CASSSLGAGVRNEQFF
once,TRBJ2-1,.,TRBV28,TGTGCCAGCACCAGGGGCCATGAGCAGTTCTTC,CASTRGHEQFF